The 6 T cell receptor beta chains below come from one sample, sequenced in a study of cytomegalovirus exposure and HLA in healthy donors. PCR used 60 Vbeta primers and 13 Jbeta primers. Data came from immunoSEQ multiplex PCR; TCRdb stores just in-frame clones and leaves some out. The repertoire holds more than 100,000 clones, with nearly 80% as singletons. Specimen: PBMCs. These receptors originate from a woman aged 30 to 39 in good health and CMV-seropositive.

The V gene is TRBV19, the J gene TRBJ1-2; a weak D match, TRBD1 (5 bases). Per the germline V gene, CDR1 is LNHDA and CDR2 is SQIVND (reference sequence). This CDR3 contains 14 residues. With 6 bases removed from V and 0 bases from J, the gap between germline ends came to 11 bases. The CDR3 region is CASRGTGANYGYTF. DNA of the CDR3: TGTGCCAGTAGGGGGACGGGAGCTAACTATGGCTACACCTTC.

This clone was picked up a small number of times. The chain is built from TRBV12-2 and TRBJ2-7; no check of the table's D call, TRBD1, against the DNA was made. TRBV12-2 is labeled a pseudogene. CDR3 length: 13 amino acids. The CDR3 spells CASRVAFCHEQYF. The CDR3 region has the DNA TGTGCAAGTCGCGTGGCCTTCTGCCACGAGCAGTACTTC.

CDR3 in DNA: TGTGCCAGTAGTACGGGACACCTCGTGGGGAATGGCTACACCTTC. Translated: CASSTGHLVGNGYTF. J is TRBJ1-2 and V is TRBV19, with D possibly being TRBD1 (6 bases). Looked up from germline, CDR1 is LNHDA and CDR2 is SQIVND (reference sequence). Trimming cost V 4 bases and J 6 bases, with 18 bases left between them. This CDR3 is built from 15 residues.

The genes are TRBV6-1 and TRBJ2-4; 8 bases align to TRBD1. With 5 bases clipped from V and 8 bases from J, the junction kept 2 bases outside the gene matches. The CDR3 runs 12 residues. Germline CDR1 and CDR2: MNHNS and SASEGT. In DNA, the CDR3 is TGTGCCAGCAGTAAGGACAGGGACATTCAGTACTTC. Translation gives CASSKDRDIQYF.

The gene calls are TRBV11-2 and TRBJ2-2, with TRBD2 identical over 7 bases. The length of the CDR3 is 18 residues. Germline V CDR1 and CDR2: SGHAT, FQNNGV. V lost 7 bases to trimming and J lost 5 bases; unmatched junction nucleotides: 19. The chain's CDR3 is CASKLVLGGTAWTGELFF. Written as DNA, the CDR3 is TGTGCCAGCAAACTAGTTCTGGGGGGGACCGCGTGGACCGGGGAGCTGTTTTTT.

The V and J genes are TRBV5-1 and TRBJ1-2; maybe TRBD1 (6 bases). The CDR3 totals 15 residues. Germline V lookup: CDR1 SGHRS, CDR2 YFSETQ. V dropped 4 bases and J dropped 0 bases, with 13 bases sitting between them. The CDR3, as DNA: TGCGCCAGCAGCGTAGGGGGTCGAGCTAACTATGGCTACACCTTC. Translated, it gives CASSVGGRANYGYTF.